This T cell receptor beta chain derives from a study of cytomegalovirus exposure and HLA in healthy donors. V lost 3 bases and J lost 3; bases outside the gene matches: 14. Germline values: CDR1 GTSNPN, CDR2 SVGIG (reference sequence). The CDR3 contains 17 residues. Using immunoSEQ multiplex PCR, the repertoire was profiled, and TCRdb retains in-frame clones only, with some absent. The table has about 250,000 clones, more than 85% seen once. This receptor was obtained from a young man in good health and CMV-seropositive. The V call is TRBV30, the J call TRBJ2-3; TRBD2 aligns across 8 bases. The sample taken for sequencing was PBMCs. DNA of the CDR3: TGTGCCTGGAGAGATCGGGAGGGCCCTCGGGGTACAGATACGCAGTATTTT. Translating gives CAWRDREGPRGTDTQYF. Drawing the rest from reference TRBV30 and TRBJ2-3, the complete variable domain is SQTIHQWPATLVQPVGSPLSLECTVEGTSNPNLYWYRQAAGRGLQLLFYSVGIGQISSEVPQNLSASRPQDRQFILSSKKLLLSDSGFYLCAWRDREGPRGTDTQYFGPGTRLTVL.